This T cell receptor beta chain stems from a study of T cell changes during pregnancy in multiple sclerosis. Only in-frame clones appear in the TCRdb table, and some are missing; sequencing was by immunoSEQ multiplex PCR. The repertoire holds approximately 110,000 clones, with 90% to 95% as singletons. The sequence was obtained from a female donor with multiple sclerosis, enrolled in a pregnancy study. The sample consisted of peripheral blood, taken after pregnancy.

In nucleotides, the CDR3 is TGTGCCAGCAGCCAAGAGGGAGGGGGGGGTGGTGAGCAGTTCTTC. Its protein product is CASSQEGGGGGEQFF. The chain carries TRBV4-2 and TRBJ2-1, with D tentatively TRBD2 (7 bases). Trimming took off 0 bases at V and 9 bases at J, with 15 bases between the two ends. This CDR3 region has 15 residues. CDR1 and CDR2 from the germline V gene are LGHNA and YNFKEQ.